This T cell receptor (beta chain) was observed in a study of T cell responses to AZD1222 COVID-19 vaccine. The study, taken as a whole, reports: Spike-specific TCR breadth and depth went up after people got two AZD1222 doses. Unmutated variant regions are reportedly the target of nearly half of TCRs that are spike-specific.

Notes on this clone: No antigen is known for it.

Here immunoSEQ multiplex PCR was the method, and the copy in TCRdb shows in-frame clones only, minus some. Of some 140,000 clones listed, about nine tenths are singletons. CDR1 MNHEY and CDR2 SVGAGI come from the germline V gene. The CDR3 runs 15 residues. Trimming removed 7 bases from V and 5 bases from J; junction bases left unmatched: 10. This chain connects TRBV6-5 to TRBJ1-4; 7 bases are shared with TRBD1. Sequenced material: peripheral blood, taken on day 0 of MenACWY control vaccination. The clonotype was recovered from an adult in good health. CDR3 loop: CASTRAPDRNEKLFF. The CDR3 DNA sequence: TGTGCCAGCACCAGAGCCCCGGACAGGAATGAAAAACTGTTTTTT.